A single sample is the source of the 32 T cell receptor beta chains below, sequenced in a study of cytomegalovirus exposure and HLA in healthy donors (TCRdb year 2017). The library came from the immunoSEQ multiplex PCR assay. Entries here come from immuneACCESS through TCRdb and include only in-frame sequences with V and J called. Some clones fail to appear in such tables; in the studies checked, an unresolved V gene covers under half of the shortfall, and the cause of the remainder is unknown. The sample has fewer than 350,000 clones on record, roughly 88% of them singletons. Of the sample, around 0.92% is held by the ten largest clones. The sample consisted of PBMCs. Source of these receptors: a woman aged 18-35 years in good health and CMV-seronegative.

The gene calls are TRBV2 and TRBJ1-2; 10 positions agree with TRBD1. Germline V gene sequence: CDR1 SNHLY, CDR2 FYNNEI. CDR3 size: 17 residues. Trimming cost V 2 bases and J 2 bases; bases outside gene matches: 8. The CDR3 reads CASSEYDRGRGNYGYTF. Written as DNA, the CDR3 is TGTGCCAGCAGTGAATACGACAGGGGGCGCGGGAACTATGGCTACACCTTC.

The CDR3 sequence: CASSLGGGSYETQYF. In DNA form, the CDR3 reads TGTGCCAGCAGCTTAGGCGGCGGGAGTTACGAGACCCAGTACTTC. The chain joins TRBV7-2 to TRBJ2-5, with TRBD2 matching 7 bases. Germline lookup yields CDR1 SGHTA and CDR2 FQGNSA. Trimming took 1 base from V and 5 from J; bases not matched to a gene: 7. The CDR3 length is 15 residues.

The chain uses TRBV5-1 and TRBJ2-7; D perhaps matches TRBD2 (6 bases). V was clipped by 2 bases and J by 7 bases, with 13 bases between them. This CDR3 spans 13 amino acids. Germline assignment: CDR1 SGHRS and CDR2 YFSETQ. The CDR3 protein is CASSFLAGSEQYF. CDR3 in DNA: TGCGCCAGCAGCTTTTTGGCGGGGTCAGAGCAGTACTTC.

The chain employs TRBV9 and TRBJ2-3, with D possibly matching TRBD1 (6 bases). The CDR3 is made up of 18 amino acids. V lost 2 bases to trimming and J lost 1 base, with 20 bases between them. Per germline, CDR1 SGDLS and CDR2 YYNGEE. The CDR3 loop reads CASSVTPSTGSGTDTQYF. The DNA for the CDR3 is TGTGCCAGCAGCGTGACCCCGTCAACAGGGTCGGGCACAGATACGCAGTATTTT.

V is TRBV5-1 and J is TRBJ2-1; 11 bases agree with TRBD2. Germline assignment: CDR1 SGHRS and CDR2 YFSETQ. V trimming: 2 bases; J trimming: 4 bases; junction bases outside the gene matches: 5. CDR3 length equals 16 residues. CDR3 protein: CASSLLGLAAYNEQFF. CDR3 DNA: TGCGCCAGCAGCTTACTGGGACTAGCGGCGTACAATGAGCAGTTCTTC.

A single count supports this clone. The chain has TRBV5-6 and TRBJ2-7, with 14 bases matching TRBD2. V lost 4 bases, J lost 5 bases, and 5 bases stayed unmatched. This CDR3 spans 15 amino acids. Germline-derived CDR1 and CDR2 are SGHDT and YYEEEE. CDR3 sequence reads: CASSRGLAGANEQYF. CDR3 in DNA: TGTGCCAGCAGCCGGGGACTAGCGGGAGCAAACGAGCAGTACTTC.

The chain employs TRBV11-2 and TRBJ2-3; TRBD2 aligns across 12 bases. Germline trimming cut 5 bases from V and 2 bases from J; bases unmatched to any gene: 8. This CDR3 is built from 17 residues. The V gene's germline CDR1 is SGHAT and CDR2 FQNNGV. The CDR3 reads CASSAPGLAGHTDTQYF. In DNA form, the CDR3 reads TGTGCCAGCAGCGCTCCGGGACTAGCGGGCCACACAGATACGCAGTATTTT.

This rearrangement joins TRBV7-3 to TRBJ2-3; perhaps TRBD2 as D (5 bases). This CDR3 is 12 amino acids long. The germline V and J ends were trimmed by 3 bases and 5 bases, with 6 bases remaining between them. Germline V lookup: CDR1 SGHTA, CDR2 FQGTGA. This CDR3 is CASSFGKDTQYF. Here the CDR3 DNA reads TGTGCCAGCAGCTTCGGGAAAGATACGCAGTATTTT.

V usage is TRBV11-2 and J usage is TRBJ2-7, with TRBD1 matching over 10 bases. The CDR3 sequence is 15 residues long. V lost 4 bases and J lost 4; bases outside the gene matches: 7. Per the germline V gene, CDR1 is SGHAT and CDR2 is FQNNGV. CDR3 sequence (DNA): TGTGCCAGCAGCTCCGGGACAGGGGCCTTTTACGAGCAGTACTTC. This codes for CASSSGTGAFYEQYF.

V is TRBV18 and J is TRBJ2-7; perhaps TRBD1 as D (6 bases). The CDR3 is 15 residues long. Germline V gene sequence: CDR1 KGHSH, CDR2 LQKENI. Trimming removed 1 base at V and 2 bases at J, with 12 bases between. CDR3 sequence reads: CASSPQGHGAYEQYF. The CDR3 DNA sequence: TGTGCCAGCTCACCACAGGGACATGGGGCCTACGAGCAGTACTTC.

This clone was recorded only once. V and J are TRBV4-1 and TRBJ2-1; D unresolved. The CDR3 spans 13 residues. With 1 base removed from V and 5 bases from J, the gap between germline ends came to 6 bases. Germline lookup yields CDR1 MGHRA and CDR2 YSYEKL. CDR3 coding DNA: TGCGCCAGCAGCCAAGTTATCCACAATGAGCAGTTCTTC. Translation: CASSQVIHNEQFF.

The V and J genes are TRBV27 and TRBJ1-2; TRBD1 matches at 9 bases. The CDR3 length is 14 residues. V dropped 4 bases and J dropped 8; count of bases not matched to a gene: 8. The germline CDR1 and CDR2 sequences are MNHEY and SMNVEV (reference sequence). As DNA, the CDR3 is TGTGCCAGCAGTTCAGCGGGACAGGGAAGAGGCTACACCTTC. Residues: CASSSAGQGRGYTF.

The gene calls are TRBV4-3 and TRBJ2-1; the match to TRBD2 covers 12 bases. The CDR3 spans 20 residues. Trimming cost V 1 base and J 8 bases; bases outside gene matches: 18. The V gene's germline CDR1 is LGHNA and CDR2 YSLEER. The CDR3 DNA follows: TGCGCCAGCAGCCAAGGGAGAACCCGCGGACTAGCGGGAAAAATCGATGAGCAGTTCTTC. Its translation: CASSQGRTRGLAGKIDEQFF.

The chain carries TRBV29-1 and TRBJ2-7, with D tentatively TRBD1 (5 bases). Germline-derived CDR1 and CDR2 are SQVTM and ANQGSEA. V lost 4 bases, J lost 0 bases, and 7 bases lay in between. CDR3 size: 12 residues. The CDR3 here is CSVGTSSYEQYF. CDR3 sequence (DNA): TGCAGCGTTGGGACAAGCTCCTACGAGCAGTACTTC.

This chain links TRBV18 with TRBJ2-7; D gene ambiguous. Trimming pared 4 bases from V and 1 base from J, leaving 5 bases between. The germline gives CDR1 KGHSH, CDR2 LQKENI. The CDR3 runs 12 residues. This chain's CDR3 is CASSQLSYEQYF. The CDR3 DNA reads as TGTGCCAGCTCACAACTATCCTACGAGCAGTACTTC. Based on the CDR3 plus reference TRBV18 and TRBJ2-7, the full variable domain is NAGVMQNPRHLVRRRGQEARLRCSPMKGHSHVYWYRQLPEEGLKFMVYLQKENIIDESGMPKERFSAEFPKEGPSILRIQQVVRGDSAAYFCASSQLSYEQYFGPGTRLTVT.

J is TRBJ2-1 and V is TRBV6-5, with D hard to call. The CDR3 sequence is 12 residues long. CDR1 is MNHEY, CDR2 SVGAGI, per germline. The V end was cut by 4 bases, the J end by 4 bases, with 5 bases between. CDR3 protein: CASSSDYNEQFF. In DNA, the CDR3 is TGTGCCAGCAGTTCAGATTACAATGAGCAGTTCTTC.

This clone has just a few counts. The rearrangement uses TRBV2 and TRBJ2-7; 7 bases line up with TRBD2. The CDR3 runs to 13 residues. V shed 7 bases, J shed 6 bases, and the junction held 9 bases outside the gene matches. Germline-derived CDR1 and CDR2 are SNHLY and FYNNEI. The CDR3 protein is CASNAGVEREQYF. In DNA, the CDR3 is TGTGCCAGCAATGCGGGAGTCGAACGCGAGCAGTACTTC.

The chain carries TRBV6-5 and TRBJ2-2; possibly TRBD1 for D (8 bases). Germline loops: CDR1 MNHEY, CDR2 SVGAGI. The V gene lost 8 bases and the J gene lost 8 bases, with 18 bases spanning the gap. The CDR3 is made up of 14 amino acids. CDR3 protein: CASEQGGGDGELFF. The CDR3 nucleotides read TGTGCCAGCGAACAGGGGGGGGGTGATGGGGAGCTGTTTTTT.

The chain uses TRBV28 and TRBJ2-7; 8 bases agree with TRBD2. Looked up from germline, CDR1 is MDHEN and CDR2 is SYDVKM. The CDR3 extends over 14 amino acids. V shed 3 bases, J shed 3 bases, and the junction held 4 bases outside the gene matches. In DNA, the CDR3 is TGTGCCAGCAGTTTCGGACTAGCTCGCTACGAGCAGTACTTC. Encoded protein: CASSFGLARYEQYF.

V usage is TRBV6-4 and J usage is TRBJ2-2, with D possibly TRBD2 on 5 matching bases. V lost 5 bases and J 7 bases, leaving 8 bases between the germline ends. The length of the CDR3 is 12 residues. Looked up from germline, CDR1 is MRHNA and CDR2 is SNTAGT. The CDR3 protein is CASSPGVGELFF. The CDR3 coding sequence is TGTGCCAGCAGTCCCGGGGTCGGGGAGCTGTTTTTT.

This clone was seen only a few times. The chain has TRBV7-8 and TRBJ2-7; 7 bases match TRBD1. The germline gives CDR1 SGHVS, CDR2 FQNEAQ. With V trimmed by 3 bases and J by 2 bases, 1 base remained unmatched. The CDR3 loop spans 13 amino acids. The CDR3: CASSLDRTYEQYF. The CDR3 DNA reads TGTGCCAGCAGCTTGGACAGGACCTACGAGCAGTACTTC.

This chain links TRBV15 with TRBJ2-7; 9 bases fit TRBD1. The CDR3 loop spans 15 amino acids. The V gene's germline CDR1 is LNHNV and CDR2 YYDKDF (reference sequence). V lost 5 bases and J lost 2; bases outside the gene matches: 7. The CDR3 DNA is TGTGCCACCAGCGGGGGACAGGGAGGCACCTACGAGCAGTACTTC. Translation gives CATSGGQGGTYEQYF.

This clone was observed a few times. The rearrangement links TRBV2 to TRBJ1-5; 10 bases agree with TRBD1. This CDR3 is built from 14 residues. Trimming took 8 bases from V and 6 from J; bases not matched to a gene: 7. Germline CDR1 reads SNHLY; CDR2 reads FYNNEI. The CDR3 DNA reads TGTGCCAGCCAGACAGGGGGCTTGGGTCAGCCCCAGCATTTT. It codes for CASQTGGLGQPQHF.

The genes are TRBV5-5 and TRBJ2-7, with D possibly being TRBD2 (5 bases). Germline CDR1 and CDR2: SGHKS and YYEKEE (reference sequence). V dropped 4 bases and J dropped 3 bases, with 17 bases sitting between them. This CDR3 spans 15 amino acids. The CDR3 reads CASSHYRHTSYEQYF. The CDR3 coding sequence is TGTGCCAGCAGCCATTATCGGCACACTAGCTACGAGCAGTACTTC.

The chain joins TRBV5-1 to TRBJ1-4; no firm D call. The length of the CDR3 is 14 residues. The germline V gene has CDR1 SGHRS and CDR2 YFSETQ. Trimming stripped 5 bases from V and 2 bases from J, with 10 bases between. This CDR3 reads CASSFQATNEKLFF. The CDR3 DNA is TGCGCCAGCAGTTTCCAAGCGACTAATGAAAAACTGTTTTTT.

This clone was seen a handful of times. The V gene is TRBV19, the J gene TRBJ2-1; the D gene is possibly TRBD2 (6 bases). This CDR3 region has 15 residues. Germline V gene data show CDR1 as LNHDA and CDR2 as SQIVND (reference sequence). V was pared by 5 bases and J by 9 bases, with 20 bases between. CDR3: CASSALASVLGEQFF. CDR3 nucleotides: TGTGCCAGTAGTGCACTAGCCTCGGTGTTGGGTGAGCAGTTCTTC.

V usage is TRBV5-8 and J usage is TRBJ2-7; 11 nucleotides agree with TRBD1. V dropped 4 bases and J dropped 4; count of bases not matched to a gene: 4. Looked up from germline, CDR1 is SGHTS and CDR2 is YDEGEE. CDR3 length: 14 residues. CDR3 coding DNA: TGTGCCAGCAGCCAGGACAGGGGGCTATACGAGCAGTACTTC. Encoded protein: CASSQDRGLYEQYF. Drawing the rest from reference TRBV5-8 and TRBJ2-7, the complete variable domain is EAGVTQSPTHLIKTRGQQATLRCSPISGHTSVYWYQQALGLGLQFLLWYDEGEERNRGNFPPRFSGRQFPNYSSELNVNALELEDSALYLCASSQDRGLYEQYFGPGTRLTVT.

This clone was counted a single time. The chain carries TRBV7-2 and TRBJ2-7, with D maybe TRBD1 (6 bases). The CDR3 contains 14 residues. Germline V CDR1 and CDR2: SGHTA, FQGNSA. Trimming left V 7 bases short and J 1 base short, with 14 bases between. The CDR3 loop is CASTNNRVSYEQYF. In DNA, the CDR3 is TGTGCCAGCACCAACAACAGGGTTTCCTACGAGCAGTACTTC. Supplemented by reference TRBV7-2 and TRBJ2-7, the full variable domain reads GAGVSQSPSNKVTEKGKDVELRCDPISGHTALYWYRQSLGQGLEFLIYFQGNSAPDKSGLPSDRFSAERTGGSVSTLTIQRTQQEDSAVYLCASTNNRVSYEQYFGPGTRLTVT.

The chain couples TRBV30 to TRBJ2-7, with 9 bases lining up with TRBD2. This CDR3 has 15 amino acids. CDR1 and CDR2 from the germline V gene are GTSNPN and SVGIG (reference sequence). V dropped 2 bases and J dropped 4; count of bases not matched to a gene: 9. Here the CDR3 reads CAWSSGGRAVYEQYF. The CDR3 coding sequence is TGTGCCTGGAGTTCTGGCGGGAGGGCTGTGTACGAGCAGTACTTC. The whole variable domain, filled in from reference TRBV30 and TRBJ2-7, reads SQTIHQWPATLVQPVGSPLSLECTVEGTSNPNLYWYRQAAGRGLQLLFYSVGIGQISSEVPQNLSASRPQDRQFILSSKKLLLSDSGFYLCAWSSGGRAVYEQYFGPGTRLTVT.

In DNA form, the CDR3 reads TGCGCCAGCAGCCTCCCGGACAGGGGGCTTCACAATGAGCAGTTCTTC. This encodes CASSLPDRGLHNEQFF. The J gene is TRBJ2-1, the V gene TRBV5-1; 11 bases map to TRBD1. The junction had 8 bases not matched to a gene; V was cut back by 4 bases and J by 5 bases. The CDR3 consists of 16 residues. From germline, CDR1 is SGHRS and CDR2 YFSETQ.

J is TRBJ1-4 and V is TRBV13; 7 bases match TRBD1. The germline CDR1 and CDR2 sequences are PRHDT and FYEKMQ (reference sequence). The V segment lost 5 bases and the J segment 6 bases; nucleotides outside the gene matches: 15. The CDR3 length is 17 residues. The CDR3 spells CASSRTPLCRGDEKLFF. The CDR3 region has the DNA TGTGCCAGCAGCCGAACCCCCCTCTGCAGGGGGGATGAAAAACTGTTTTTT.

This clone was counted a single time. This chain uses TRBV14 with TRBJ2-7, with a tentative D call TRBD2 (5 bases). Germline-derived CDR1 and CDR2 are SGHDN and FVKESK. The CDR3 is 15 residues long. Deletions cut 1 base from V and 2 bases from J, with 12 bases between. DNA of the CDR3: TGTGCCAGCAGCCAAGGAGCGGAGAGCCCCTACGAGCAGTACTTC. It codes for CASSQGAESPYEQYF.